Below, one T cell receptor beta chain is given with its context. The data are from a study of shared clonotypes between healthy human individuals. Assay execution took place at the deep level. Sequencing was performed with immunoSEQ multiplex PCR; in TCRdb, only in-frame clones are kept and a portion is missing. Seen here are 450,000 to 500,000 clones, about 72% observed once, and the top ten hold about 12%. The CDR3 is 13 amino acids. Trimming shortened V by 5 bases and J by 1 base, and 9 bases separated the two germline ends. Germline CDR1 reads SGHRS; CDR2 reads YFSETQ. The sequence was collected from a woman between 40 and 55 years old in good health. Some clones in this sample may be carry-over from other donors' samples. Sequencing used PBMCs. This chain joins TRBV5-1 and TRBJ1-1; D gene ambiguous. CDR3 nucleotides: TGCGCCAGCAGAATTGACGGGAACACTGAAGCTTTCTTT. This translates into CASRIDGNTEAFF.